A single sample is the source of the 19 T cell receptor beta chains below, sequenced in a study of T cell changes during pregnancy in multiple sclerosis (dated by TCRdb to about 2019). The library was produced with the immunoSEQ multiplex PCR assay. TCRdb's version of the immuneACCESS table is confined to in-frame rearrangements and falls short of the full clone set. An unresolved V gene accounts for under half of the shortfall where checked; the remainder is of unknown origin. This sample has roughly 40,000 clones in its table, and over 75% of those were observed once. The ten largest clones take up about 8% of the sample. The material was CD8+ T cells from peripheral blood mononuclear cells, obtained before pregnancy. The receptors shown here come from a female donor with multiple sclerosis, enrolled in a pregnancy study.

The chain recombines TRBV5-1 with TRBJ2-3; 11 bases line up with TRBD2. The CDR3 is made up of 16 amino acids. CDR1 is SGHRS and CDR2 is YFSETQ in the germline V gene. After removal of 0 bases from V and 6 bases from J, the junction contained 6 bases not matched to a gene. CDR3 in amino acids: CASSLELAGGSDTQYF. Written as DNA, the CDR3 is TGCGCCAGCAGCTTGGAGCTAGCGGGAGGATCGGATACGCAGTATTTT.

This clone was counted many times. The V call is TRBV5-1, the J call TRBJ1-1; D is unresolved. V was shortened by 1 base and J by 0 bases, with 10 bases between the two germline ends. The CDR3 consists of 15 residues. CDR1 is SGHRS and CDR2 is YFSETQ in the germline V gene. CDR3 region: CASSLWSGLNTEAFF. The CDR3 nucleotides read TGCGCCAGCAGCTTGTGGTCAGGCCTGAACACTGAAGCTTTCTTT.

The chain couples TRBV19 to TRBJ2-1; D is uncertain. Per germline, CDR1 LNHDA and CDR2 SQIVND (reference sequence). This CDR3 contains 18 residues. The V gene lost 3 bases and the J gene lost 2 bases, with 20 bases spanning the gap. The CDR3 is CASSIHQAQPLAYNEQFF. CDR3 in DNA: TGTGCCAGTAGTATTCATCAGGCCCAACCCCTCGCCTACAATGAGCAGTTCTTC.

The chain employs TRBV4-1 and TRBJ2-7, with TRBD2 as a possible D gene (5 bases). The CDR3 consists of 14 residues. Trimming pared 1 base from V and 2 bases from J, leaving 9 bases between. The germline CDR1 and CDR2 sequences are MGHRA and YSYEKL. CDR3 DNA: TGCGCCAGCAGCCAAGGGCTAGCACCCTACGAGCAGTACTTC. Encoded protein: CASSQGLAPYEQYF.

The chain has TRBV7-6 and TRBJ2-1; 7 positions agree with TRBD1. The length of the CDR3 is 16 residues. Germline V gene lookup returns CDR1 SGHVS and CDR2 FNYEAQ. The ends lost 2 bases at V and 7 bases at J; junction bases unmatched: 11. CDR3 bases: TGTGCCAGCAGCTTATACAGGGGTGCTAGGAGGAATGAGCAGTTCTTC. Residues: CASSLYRGARRNEQFF.

This sequence joins TRBV10-3 and TRBJ2-7, with D perhaps TRBD1 (6 bases). Germline CDR1 and CDR2: ENHRY and SYGVKD. CDR3 length: 13 residues. V lost 3 bases to trimming and J lost 6 bases, with 12 bases between them. CDR3 protein: CAISEHRESEQYF. CDR3 bases: TGTGCCATCAGTGAACACAGGGAATCCGAGCAGTACTTC.

The chain employs TRBV5-1 and TRBJ2-1; D perhaps matches TRBD2 (6 bases). V was shortened by 0 bases and J by 5 bases, with 18 bases between the two germline ends. The germline CDR1 and CDR2 sequences are SGHRS and YFSETQ. The CDR3 runs to 17 residues. The CDR3 sequence is CASSLGVLGWGDNEQFF. The DNA of the CDR3 is TGCGCCAGCAGCTTGGGGGTTCTGGGTTGGGGGGACAATGAGCAGTTCTTC.

This clone is medium-sized in the sample. The J gene is TRBJ2-7, the V gene TRBV11-3; possible D gene TRBD2, 6 bases. This CDR3 is built from 15 residues. In germline, CDR1 is SGHNT, CDR2 YENEEA. V was trimmed by 5 bases and J by 5 bases, leaving 19 bases between them. CDR3 sequence (DNA): TGTGCCAGCAGCCCACCGGGGGTATTGTGCCACGAGCAGTACTTC. Translated: CASSPPGVLCHEQYF. Variable domain in full (rest from reference TRBV11-3 and TRBJ2-7): EAGVVQSPRYKIIEKKQPVAFWCNPISGHNTLYWYLQNLGQGPELLIRYENEEAVDDSQLPKDRFSAERLKGVDSTLKIQPAELGDSAVYLCASSPPGVLCHEQYFGPGTRLTVT.

This chain links TRBV5-1 with TRBJ2-5, with 8 bases matching TRBD1. CDR3 length equals 15 residues. V gave up 0 bases and J gave up 5 bases; unmatched junction bases: 6. Germline V gene lookup returns CDR1 SGHRS and CDR2 YFSETQ. As DNA, the CDR3 is TGCGCCAGCAGCTTGGGGACAGGGTTGAGGGAGACCCAGTACTTC. This encodes CASSLGTGLRETQYF.

The chain combines TRBV5-1 with TRBJ2-7, with TRBD1 as a possible D gene (6 bases). CDR1 and CDR2 from the germline V gene are SGHRS and YFSETQ. Trimming shortened V by 4 bases and J by 3 bases, and 17 bases separated the two germline ends. This CDR3 comprises 15 residues. The CDR3 sequence is CASSGGTDRFYEQYF. The CDR3 nucleotides read TGCGCCAGCAGCGGCGGAACAGACAGGTTCTACGAGCAGTACTTC.

V gene TRBV7-9 combines with J gene TRBJ2-3; TRBD2 matches at 7 bases. Germline lookup yields CDR1 SEHNR and CDR2 FQNEAQ (reference sequence). The CDR3 extends over 13 amino acids. V lost 11 bases and J lost 4; bases outside the gene matches: 9. The CDR3 sequence is CAAMGGLADTQYF. CDR3 coding DNA: TGTGCCGCAATGGGAGGGTTGGCAGATACGCAGTATTTT.

This clone was detected only once. J is TRBJ2-1 and V is TRBV6-1; TRBD1 matches at 7 bases. The V gene end was trimmed by 2 bases and the J gene end by 7 bases; junction bases not matched to a gene: 8. Per the germline V gene, CDR1 is MNHNS and CDR2 is SASEGT. The CDR3 sequence is 15 residues long. The CDR3 sequence is CASSEYRTGENEQFF. CDR3 bases: TGTGCCAGCAGTGAATATCGAACAGGGGAGAATGAGCAGTTCTTC.

The V call is TRBV28, the J call TRBJ2-3; 9 nucleotides agree with TRBD2. The V gene end was trimmed by 6 bases and the J gene end by 4 bases; junction bases not matched to a gene: 8. CDR1 is MDHEN, CDR2 SYDVKM, per germline. The CDR3 totals 15 residues. CDR3 bases: TGTGCCAGCAGGGGCCCTGGCGGGAGGGCAGATACGCAGTATTTT. Translating gives CASRGPGGRADTQYF. The full variable domain, its missing parts supplied by reference TRBV28 and TRBJ2-3, is DVKVTQSSRYLVKRTGEKVFLECVQDMDHENMFWYRQDPGLGLRLIYFSYDVKMKEKGDIPEGYSVSREKKERFSLILESASTNQTSMYLCASRGPGGRADTQYFGPGTRLTVL.

The chain combines TRBV28 with TRBJ2-7, with 8 nucleotides matching TRBD1. The CDR3 runs 14 residues. J lost 4 bases, V lost 7 bases, and 9 bases had no gene match. Germline lookup yields CDR1 MDHEN and CDR2 SYDVKM. The CDR3 loop reads CASTLDRDQYEQYF. The CDR3 DNA reads as TGTGCCAGCACCCTGGACAGGGATCAATACGAGCAGTACTTC.

The rearrangement links TRBV28 to TRBJ2-5; the D gene is possibly TRBD2 (6 bases). Per germline, CDR1 MDHEN and CDR2 SYDVKM. This CDR3 has 17 amino acids. Trimming removed 3 bases from V and 1 base from J, with 18 bases in between. CDR3 nucleotides: TGTGCCAGCAGTTTTCCACCCACACGGACTACCCAAGAGACCCAGTACTTC. Translating gives CASSFPPTRTTQETQYF.

In its sample, this clone was seen once. The chain carries TRBV2 and TRBJ2-5; D may be TRBD1 (5 bases). Germline V CDR1 and CDR2: SNHLY, FYNNEI. This CDR3 region has 12 residues. Trimming took 9 bases from V and 0 from J, leaving 8 bases between them. The CDR3 DNA is TGTGCCAGTATGGACAACCAAGAGACCCAGTACTTC. This codes for CASMDNQETQYF.

This chain connects TRBV19 to TRBJ2-1, with 8 bases identical to TRBD2. V gave up 7 bases and J gave up 2 bases; unmatched junction bases: 10. The germline gives CDR1 LNHDA, CDR2 SQIVND (reference sequence). The CDR3 length is 16 residues. The CDR3 here is CASTPGGAGAYNEQFF. CDR3 nucleotide sequence: TGTGCCAGTACCCCCGGGGGGGCAGGGGCCTACAATGAGCAGTTCTTC.

The chain is built from TRBV7-2 and TRBJ2-1, with TRBD1 matching 10 bases. Trimming removed 5 bases from V and 5 bases from J; junction bases left unmatched: 6. CDR3 length: 15 amino acids. Germline assignment: CDR1 SGHTA and CDR2 FQGNSA. The DNA of the CDR3 is TGTGCCAGCAGCCTCGGACAGGGGGACCACAATGAGCAGTTCTTC. Amino acid sequence: CASSLGQGDHNEQFF.

The CDR3 DNA is TGTGCCAGCAGCTCAATACAGGGGGCTGAAGCTTTCTTT. This codes for CASSSIQGAEAFF. The genes are TRBV11-1 and TRBJ1-1; 8 bases line up with TRBD1. This CDR3 comprises 13 residues. Germline trimming cut 4 bases from V and 6 bases from J; bases unmatched to any gene: 4. CDR1 and CDR2 from the germline V gene are SGHAT and FQDESV (reference sequence).